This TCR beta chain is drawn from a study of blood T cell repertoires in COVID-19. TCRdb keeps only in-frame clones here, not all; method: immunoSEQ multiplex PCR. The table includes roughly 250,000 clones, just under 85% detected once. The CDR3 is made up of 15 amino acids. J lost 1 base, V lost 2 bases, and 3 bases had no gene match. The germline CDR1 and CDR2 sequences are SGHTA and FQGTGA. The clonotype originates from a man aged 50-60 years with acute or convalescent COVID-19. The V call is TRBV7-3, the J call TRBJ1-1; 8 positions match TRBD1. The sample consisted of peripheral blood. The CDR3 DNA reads TGTGCCAGCAGCTTAGGCGGACAGGGGAACACTGAAGCTTTCTTT. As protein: CASSLGGQGNTEAFF.